The sequence of this T cell receptor beta chain was determined in a study of blood T cell repertoires in COVID-19 (TCRdb year 2020). Context from the whole study: The collaborator samples originated in the United States, Italy and Spain and spanned the acute and convalescent phases of COVID-19. A freely available public database, intended as a resource for researchers studying the immune response to SARS-CoV-2, is where the repertoires were released. The material from the prospective study consisted of cDNA or gDNA derived from T cells, B-cell-depleted T cells, or PBMCs. A de-identified subject ID, COVID-19 status, age in years and sex were almost always included in the sample metadata. The samples were drawn from the first 160 participants of the ongoing ImmuneRACE study and from roughly 1,300 subjects provided by 6 global collaborators. Deeply sampled blood TCRbeta repertoires from subjects exposed to, actively infected with, or recovered from COVID-19 were included in the dataset. Where available, HLA class I and class II types were obtained from metadata supplied by the sample provider rather than from assay-based typing. What the research found in general, with its limitations: The quantity of clinical and demographic metadata differed by source and by participant and was supplied without curation.

As for this clone: Its antigen is currently not known. Base qualities are not provided; no much larger clone lies one nucleotide away.

The immunoSEQ Assay, a bias-controlled multiplex PCR, was used to amplify TCRbeta CDR3 regions from genomic DNA. In the paper's pipeline: The number of nucleated cells in each sample was estimated by amplification of reference gene primers within the assay. To quantify the absolute abundance of each unique TCRbeta CDR3 rearrangement, sequence reads were collapsed and filtered. Productive Simpson clonality was computed per sample as the square root of Simpson's diversity index over productive rearrangements. Drawn from immuneACCESS, this table holds only the in-frame rearrangements with V and J called that TCRdb kept. Clones are partly lost; checked studies trace under half to an unresolved V gene and leave the rest unexplained. V and J calls and clone size are as listed in that table; D and trimming were resolved from the DNA. Within this sample are just over 300,000 clones, with 89% of them counted one time only. Over 8% of the sample comes from the top ten.

V loses 4 bases at its end and J loses 2 bases; junction bases beyond the gene matches: 7. CDR1 is given as SQVTM and CDR2 as ANQGSEA, both from the germline V gene. The CDR3 covers 14 residues, taking in both the cysteine and the phenylalanine. Just CDR3 DNA is preserved here, 42 bases in frame from base 1. Participants in the prospective study were enrolled through a virtual design, were aged about 18 to 90 years, and lived in approximately 25 United States geographic areas. In the prospective study, participants were assigned to cohorts based on the clinical history participants reported in a screening survey and a study questionnaire. Recovered participants in ImmuneRACE Cohort 3 were defined by two consecutive negative NP/OP PCR tests, clearance by a healthcare professional, or resolution of symptoms. In the prospective study, whole blood, serum and a nasopharyngeal or oropharyngeal swab were collected from each participant by mobile phlebotomists. Over a roughly 2-month period, participants in the prospective study had the option of providing additional blood draws and questionnaires. Prospective study blood samples were shipped either frozen or at room temperature before DNA extraction.

The chain couples TRBV29-1 to TRBJ2-5; 7 middle bases align to TRBD1. Material: PBMCs or T cells enriched from blood (not recorded which). The receptor was derived from a woman between 35 and 50 years old who had recovered from COVID-19. The CDR3 sequence is CSVVRDSVQETQYF. In nucleotide form, the sequence is TGCAGCGTTGTCCGGGACAGCGTACAAGAGACCCAGTACTTC.